A selection of T cell receptor beta chains follows, all from one sample in a study of blood T cells in healthy people across ages. TCRdb reanalysed the 5' RACE reads using MiXCR and keeps one entry per CDR3 protein. This table has approximately 680,000 distinct CDR3 sequences, roughly 30% appearing once. Source material: blood. The receptors shown here come from a woman over 75 in good health. Both conserved end residues are part of each CDR3. The D gene is left open where the match is weak. Clone size is stated in some rows and not others, as once, few, many or a class when expanded.

d_gene: .
v_gene: TRBV7-2
abundance: many
j_gene: TRBJ2-7
CDR3aa: CASSLEPSKAYEQYF
CDR3nt: TGTGCCAGCAGCTTAGAACCTAGCAAAGCCTACGAGCAGTACTTC

d_gene: .
v_gene: TRBV7-2
abundance: many
j_gene: TRBJ2-7
CDR3aa: CASSLAGGAYEQYF
CDR3nt: TGTGCCAGCAGCTTAGCGGGGGGCGCCTACGAGCAGTACTTC

d_gene: .
v_gene: TRBV6-6
abundance: many
j_gene: TRBJ2-5
CDR3aa: CASSTRDTIWETQYF
CDR3nt: TGTGCCAGCAGTACGCGGGACACGATTTGGGAGACCCAGTACTTC

d_gene: .
v_gene: TRBV27
abundance: .
j_gene: TRBJ1-4
CDR3aa: CASSFRPGLLEKLFF
CDR3nt: TGTGCCAGCAGTTTTAGGCCAGGACTCCTAGAAAAACTGTTTTTT

d_gene: TRBD1
v_gene: TRBV9
abundance: many
j_gene: TRBJ2-1
CDR3aa: CASSGQGAWNEQFF
CDR3nt: TGTGCCAGCAGCGGACAGGGGGCATGGAATGAGCAGTTCTTC

d_gene: .
v_gene: TRBV4-3
abundance: many
j_gene: TRBJ2-1
CDR3aa: CASSLRALAPNEQFF
CDR3nt: TGCGCCAGCAGCCTCCGGGCCTTAGCACCCAATGAGCAGTTCTTC

d_gene: TRBD2
v_gene: TRBV6-5
abundance: .
j_gene: TRBJ2-1
CDR3aa: CASSYSRTSAYNEQFF
CDR3nt: TGTGCCAGCAGTTACTCCCGGACTAGCGCGTACAATGAGCAGTTCTTC

d_gene: .
v_gene: TRBV12-3/TRBV12-4
abundance: few
j_gene: TRBJ1-5
CDR3aa: CASSLSGETQPQHF
CDR3nt: TGTGCCAGCAGTTTGTCAGGGGAGACTCAGCCCCAGCATTTT

d_gene: TRBD1
v_gene: TRBV7-2
abundance: many
j_gene: TRBJ2-1
CDR3aa: CASSLERQGRFNEQFF
CDR3nt: TGTGCCAGCAGCTTAGAACGACAGGGGAGGTTCAATGAGCAGTTCTTC

d_gene: .
v_gene: TRBV12-3/TRBV12-4
abundance: .
j_gene: TRBJ2-3
CDR3aa: CASSVQGGPDAQYF
CDR3nt: TGTGCCAGCAGTGTCCAGGGGGGCCCAGATGCGCAGTATTTT

d_gene: .
v_gene: TRBV4-1
abundance: many
j_gene: TRBJ2-1
CDR3aa: CASSPQTGEQFF
CDR3nt: TGCGCCAGCAGCCCCCAGACTGGAGAGCAGTTCTTC

d_gene: .
v_gene: TRBV7-2
abundance: .
j_gene: TRBJ2-5
CDR3aa: CASSLPPVQAQYF
CDR3nt: TGTGCCAGCAGCTTACCTCCCGTCCAGGCCCAGTACTTC

d_gene: .
v_gene: TRBV30
abundance: .
j_gene: TRBJ2-5
CDR3aa: CVWSVGGASETQYF
CDR3nt: TGTGTCTGGAGTGTAGGGGGGGCATCGGAGACCCAGTACTTC

d_gene: .
v_gene: TRBV20-1
abundance: .
j_gene: TRBJ2-3
CDR3aa: CSAAGQPFTDTQYF
CDR3nt: TGCAGTGCTGCTGGACAGCCCTTCACAGATACGCAGTATTTT

d_gene: .
v_gene: TRBV21-1
abundance: few
j_gene: TRBJ2-3
CDR3aa: CASSAKRASGSSTDTQYF
CDR3nt: TGTGCCAGCAGCGCAAAAAGGGCTAGCGGATCTAGCACAGATACGCAGTATTTT

d_gene: .
v_gene: TRBV7-3
abundance: .
j_gene: TRBJ1-6
CDR3aa: CASREQPGAPLHF
CDR3nt: TGTGCCAGCAGGGAACAACCTGGAGCACCCCTCCACTTT

d_gene: TRBD2
v_gene: TRBV5-1
abundance: .
j_gene: TRBJ2-1
CDR3aa: CASRSGLAGNEQFF
CDR3nt: TGCGCCAGCAGATCGGGACTAGCGGGCAATGAGCAGTTCTTC

d_gene: .
v_gene: TRBV4-2
abundance: many
j_gene: TRBJ2-5
CDR3aa: CASSPWGPQETQYF
CDR3nt: TGTGCCAGCAGCCCTTGGGGGCCCCAAGAGACCCAGTACTTC

d_gene: .
v_gene: TRBV29-1
abundance: many
j_gene: TRBJ1-2
CDR3aa: CSVHTEVGYTF
CDR3nt: TGCAGCGTCCATACAGAGGTTGGCTACACCTTC

d_gene: .
v_gene: TRBV9
abundance: .
j_gene: TRBJ2-7
CDR3aa: CASSPVGGGHEQYF
CDR3nt: TGTGCCAGCAGCCCCGTGGGGGGGGGGCACGAGCAGTACTTC

d_gene: .
v_gene: TRBV5-1
abundance: many
j_gene: TRBJ2-7
CDR3aa: CASSLGGRRSSYEQYF
CDR3nt: TGCGCCAGCAGCTTGGGGGGACGGAGGAGCTCCTACGAGCAGTACTTC

d_gene: TRBD1
v_gene: TRBV6-5
abundance: few
j_gene: TRBJ2-5
CDR3aa: CASSRGTGLGETRYF
CDR3nt: TGTGCCAGCAGCCGGGGGACAGGTCTGGGGGAGACCCGGTACTTC